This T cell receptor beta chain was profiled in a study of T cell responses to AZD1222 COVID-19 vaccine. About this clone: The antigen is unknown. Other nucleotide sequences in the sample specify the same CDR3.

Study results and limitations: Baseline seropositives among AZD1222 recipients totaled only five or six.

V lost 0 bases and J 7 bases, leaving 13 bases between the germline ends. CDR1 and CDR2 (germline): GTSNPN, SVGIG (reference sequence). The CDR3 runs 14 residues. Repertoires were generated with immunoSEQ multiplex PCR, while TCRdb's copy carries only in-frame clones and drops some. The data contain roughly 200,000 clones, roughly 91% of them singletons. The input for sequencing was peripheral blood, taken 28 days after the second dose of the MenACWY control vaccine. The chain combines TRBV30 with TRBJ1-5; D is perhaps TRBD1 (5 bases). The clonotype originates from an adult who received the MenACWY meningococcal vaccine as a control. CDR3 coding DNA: TGTGCCTGGAGTGTACGTGGGGGTTACCAGCCCCAGCATTTT. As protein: CAWSVRGGYQPQHF.